Presented here are 3 T cell receptor beta chains from one specimen sequenced in a study of blood T cell repertoires in COVID-19. Here immunoSEQ multiplex PCR was the method, and the copy in TCRdb shows in-frame clones only, minus some. This table has 30,000 to 50,000 clones, more than 80% appearing once. The specimen was peripheral blood. The source of these receptors is a man aged 50-60 years with active or convalescent COVID-19.

V gene TRBV3-1 (or the pseudogene TRBV3-2) combines with J gene TRBJ2-1, with D possibly matching TRBD2 (6 bases). V lost 5 bases, J lost 7 bases, and 18 bases lay in between. CDR3 length: 15 residues. The germline V gene has CDR1 LGHDT and CDR2 YNNKEL (reference sequence). CDR3 coding DNA: TGTGCCAGCAGCTTCCGGGGGTCAAAGGGGAATGAGCAGTTCTTC. Protein product: CASSFRGSKGNEQFF.

This clone was seen more than once but under ten times. The chain carries TRBV10-3 and TRBJ1-6; D perhaps matches TRBD1 (5 bases). CDR3 length: 14 amino acids. From germline, CDR1 is ENHRY and CDR2 SYGVKD. V dropped 9 bases and J dropped 10 bases, with 19 bases sitting between them. In DNA, the CDR3 is TGTGCCATACGTGGTGACAGCATGACCTCACCCCTCCACTTT. Amino acid sequence: CAIRGDSMTSPLHF.

This sequence joins TRBV18 and TRBJ2-2; no reliable D call. The CDR3 extends over 14 amino acids. V lost 3 bases to trimming and J lost 4 bases, with 9 bases between them. Germline V lookup: CDR1 KGHSH, CDR2 LQKENI. This chain's CDR3 is CASSPPYSTGELFF. The CDR3 DNA reads TGTGCCAGCTCACCCCCTTACTCCACCGGGGAGCTGTTTTTT.